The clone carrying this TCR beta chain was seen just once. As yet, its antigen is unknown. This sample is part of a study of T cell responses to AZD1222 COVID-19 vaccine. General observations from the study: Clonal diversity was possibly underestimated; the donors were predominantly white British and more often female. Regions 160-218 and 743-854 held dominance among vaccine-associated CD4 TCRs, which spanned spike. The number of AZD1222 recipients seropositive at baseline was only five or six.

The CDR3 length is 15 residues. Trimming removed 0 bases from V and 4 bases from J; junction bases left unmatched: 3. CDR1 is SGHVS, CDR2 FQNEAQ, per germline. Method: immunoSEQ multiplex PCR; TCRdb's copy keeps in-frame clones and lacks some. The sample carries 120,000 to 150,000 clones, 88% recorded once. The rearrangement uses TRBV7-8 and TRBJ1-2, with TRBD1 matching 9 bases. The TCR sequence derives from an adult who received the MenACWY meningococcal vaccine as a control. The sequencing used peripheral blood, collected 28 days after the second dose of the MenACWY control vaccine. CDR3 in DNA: TGTGCCAGCAGCTTAGCGAGGGACAGGGTCTATGGCTACACCTTC. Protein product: CASSLARDRVYGYTF.